This T cell receptor (beta chain) was captured by sequencing in a study of blood T cell repertoires in COVID-19. Study overall: Samples of COVID-19 (acute and convalescent) were obtained from the United States, Italy and Spain. From T cells, B-cell-depleted T cells, or PBMCs came the material, which was cDNA or gDNA.

Germline V gene lookup returns CDR1 SGHRS and CDR2 YFSETQ. V lost 2 bases to trimming and J lost 1 base, with 10 bases between them. The CDR3 length is 14 residues. Patients in Seattle were enrolled during active infection, then followed longitudinally. Original analysis: Amplified reference gene primers provided the basis for estimating nucleated cell counts. Sequencing used immunoSEQ multiplex PCR; TCRdb keeps in-frame clones, though not all of them. The D gene and trimming were derived from the DNA, and the V and J assignments and clone size from that table. In the table there are about 180,000 clones, roughly 81% of which are singletons.

This TCR was recovered from a woman aged 80 or over with COVID-19, enrolled during active disease. Input material: peripheral blood. This sequence joins TRBV5-1 and TRBJ2-7; possible D gene TRBD1, 5 bases. The CDR3 DNA reads as TGCGCCAGCAGCTTACAGGACATGTCCTACGAGCAGTACTTC. This codes for CASSLQDMSYEQYF.